The sequence of this T cell receptor (beta chain) was determined in a study of OX40 agonist ivuxolimab in advanced cancers. Here immunoSEQ multiplex PCR was the method, and the copy in TCRdb shows in-frame clones only, minus some. The sample lists some 35,000 clones, 80% occurring once. This clone appeared a single time. The sample consisted of CD4+ or CD8+ T cells sorted from blood, taken in a trial of the OX40 agonist ivuxolimab. The clonotype originates from an adult with an advanced solid tumor such as melanoma, head and neck, liver or kidney cancer.

The CDR3 is CASSEDEKLFF. The CDR3 bases are TGTGCCAGCAGTGAAGACGAAAAACTGTTTTTT. The V and J genes are TRBV6-5 and TRBJ1-4, with no clear D. Germline CDR1 reads MNHEY; CDR2 reads SVGAGI. Between the trimmed V and J ends, which lost 5 bases and 8 bases, there was a span of 6 bases. CDR3 size: 11 residues.